The 12 T cell receptor beta chains below were found in one sample sequenced in a study of graft-versus-host responses after intestinal transplantation. CFSE-labeled responder cells (roughly 200,000) were plated with roughly 200,000 irradiated, violet-dye-labeled stimulator cells. Produced via immunoSEQ multiplex PCR; TCRdb's table is partial and in-frame only. The sample lists 6,800 or so clones, around 30% seen once, with 4.5% to 6% in the top ten. Sequenced here: alloreactive CD8+ T cells from a mixed lymphocyte reaction culture, sampled before transplantation. As to subset: CFSE-low proliferating T cells sorted from approximately 6-day pre-transplant mixed lymphocyte reaction (GvH or HvG direction). All receptors derive from a human patient who was an organ donor for intestinal transplantation.

The chain links TRBV7-9 to TRBJ2-3; TRBD2 matches 9 bases. V trimming: 2 bases; J trimming: 5 bases; junction bases outside the gene matches: 2. This CDR3 contains 14 residues. Germline V gene lookup returns CDR1 SEHNR and CDR2 FQNEAQ (reference sequence). The CDR3 DNA reads TGTGCCAGCAGCTTATGGACTAGCGTAGATACGCAGTATTTT. It specifies CASSLWTSVDTQYF.

The V and J genes are TRBV29-1 and TRBJ2-1; 7 bases map to TRBD1. The V gene's germline CDR1 is SQVTM and CDR2 ANQGSEA. V shed 6 bases, J shed 3 bases, and the junction held 8 bases outside the gene matches. The CDR3 runs 14 residues. This CDR3 is CSVLTGPYYNEQFF. The CDR3 bases are TGCAGCGTCCTGACAGGGCCTTACTACAATGAGCAGTTCTTC.

This clone was seen only a few times. This may stem from a read error, because a much larger clone lies one nucleotide away. The chain links TRBV6-5 to TRBJ1-1; the D is unclear. CDR1 MNHEY and CDR2 SVGAGI come from the germline V gene. The CDR3 loop spans 14 amino acids. The DNA of the CDR3 is TGTGCCAGCAGTTATCAACCTTTGAACACTGATGCTTTCTTT. Its protein is CASSYQPLNTDAFF.

The chain joins TRBV13 to TRBJ2-5, with D possibly TRBD1 on 6 matching bases. Trimming shortened V by 6 bases and J by 5 bases, and 19 bases separated the two germline ends. CDR1 is PRHDT, CDR2 FYEKMQ, per germline (reference sequence). The CDR3 length is 15 residues. The CDR3 DNA is TGTGCCAGCAGTCCCAGGGGTTATGGCGGGGAGACCCAGTACTTC. Translation: CASSPRGYGGETQYF.

V is TRBV27 and J is TRBJ2-3; D might be TRBD2 (6 bases). Trimming took off 3 bases at V and 3 bases at J, with 10 bases between the two ends. The CDR3 sequence is 14 residues long. Germline CDR1 reads MNHEY; CDR2 reads SMNVEV (reference sequence). In nucleotides, the CDR3 is TGTGCCAGCAGTTTGGAGCTAGCGACAGATACGCAGTATTTT. Translated: CASSLELATDTQYF.

As regards this clone: One end of the junction varies from germline; a read error may be responsible. V is TRBV30 and J is TRBJ2-7; D unclear. The CDR3 runs to 13 residues. Germline-derived CDR1 and CDR2 are GTSNPN and SVGIG (reference sequence). The CDR3, as DNA: TGCGCCCGGAGTGTTAATTGGGCCTACGAGCAGTACTTC. It translates to CARSVNWAYEQYF. Using reference TRBV30 and TRBJ2-7 for the parts outside the CDR3, the full variable domain is SQTIHQWPATLVQPVGSPLSLECTVEGTSNPNLYWYRQAAGRGLQLLFYSVGIGQISSEVPQNLSASRPQDRQFILSSKKLLLSDSGFYLCARSVNWAYEQYFGPGTRLTVT.

This clone has more than one count but fewer than ten. The chain employs TRBV5-1 and TRBJ2-5, with 9 bases aligning to TRBD1. Germline V gene data show CDR1 as SGHRS and CDR2 as YFSETQ. This CDR3 has 13 residues. Unmatched junction bases numbered 2, after V lost 5 bases and J lost 3 bases. CDR3 sequence (DNA): TGCGCCAGCAGGGGGGACAGGGAAGAGACCCAGTACTTC. Its translation: CASRGDREETQYF.

The chain employs TRBV7-8 and TRBJ2-2; 14 bases are a match to TRBD2. Germline CDR1 reads SGHVS; CDR2 reads FQNEAQ. CDR3 length: 17 amino acids. Trimming removed 5 bases from V and 5 bases from J; junction bases left unmatched: 7. In DNA form, the CDR3 reads TGTGCCAGCAGCCCGGGGACTAGCGGGGGTTATACCGGGGAGCTGTTTTTT. Its translation: CASSPGTSGGYTGELFF.

The gene calls are TRBV19 and TRBJ1-1; 8 bases map to TRBD1. Germline V CDR1 and CDR2: LNHDA, SQIVND (reference sequence). CDR3 length: 14 residues. V shed 3 bases and J 1 base; nucleotides not matched to a gene: 1. CDR3 sequence reads: CASSIGTGNTEAFF. CDR3 in DNA: TGTGCCAGTAGTATCGGGACAGGGAACACTGAAGCTTTCTTT. Combining the CDR3 with reference TRBV19 and TRBJ1-1 gives the whole variable domain DGGITQSPKYLFRKEGQNVTLSCEQNLNHDAMYWYRQDPGQGLRLIYYSQIVNDFQKGDIAEGYSVSREKKESFPLTVTSAQKNPTAFYLCASSIGTGNTEAFFGQGTRLTVV.

Details on this clone: This may come from a read error, since a much larger clone is one base off. The chain employs TRBV25-1 and TRBJ2-7; D may match TRBD1 or TRBD2 (5 bases each). V shed 5 bases and J shed 7 bases, with 15 bases lying between them. In germline, CDR1 is MGHDK, CDR2 SYGVNS. The CDR3 covers 13 residues. The CDR3 sequence is CASSIGARNEQYF. The CDR3 DNA sequence: TGTGCCAGCAGTATCGGGGCGAGGAATGAGCAGTACTTC.

This clone has a handful of counts. V is TRBV29-1 and J is TRBJ1-2; 7 bases align to TRBD1. Per the germline V gene, CDR1 is SQVTM and CDR2 is ANQGSEA. V was pared by 4 bases and J by 8 bases, with 7 bases of the junction left unmatched. The CDR3 sequence is 12 residues long. CDR3 protein: CSVATGVVGYTF. The CDR3, as DNA: TGCAGCGTTGCCACAGGGGTGGTCGGCTACACCTTC.

Within the sample, this clone is medium-sized. The V and J genes are TRBV4-3 and TRBJ1-4; D ambiguous. CDR1 is LGHNA, CDR2 YSLEER, per germline. Trimming took off 0 bases at V and 8 bases at J, with 19 bases between the two ends. This CDR3 spans 17 amino acids. CDR3 in amino acids: CASSQDLTPPAEEKLFF. The CDR3 region has the DNA TGCGCCAGCAGCCAAGATTTGACACCCCCGGCAGAGGAAAAACTGTTTTTT.